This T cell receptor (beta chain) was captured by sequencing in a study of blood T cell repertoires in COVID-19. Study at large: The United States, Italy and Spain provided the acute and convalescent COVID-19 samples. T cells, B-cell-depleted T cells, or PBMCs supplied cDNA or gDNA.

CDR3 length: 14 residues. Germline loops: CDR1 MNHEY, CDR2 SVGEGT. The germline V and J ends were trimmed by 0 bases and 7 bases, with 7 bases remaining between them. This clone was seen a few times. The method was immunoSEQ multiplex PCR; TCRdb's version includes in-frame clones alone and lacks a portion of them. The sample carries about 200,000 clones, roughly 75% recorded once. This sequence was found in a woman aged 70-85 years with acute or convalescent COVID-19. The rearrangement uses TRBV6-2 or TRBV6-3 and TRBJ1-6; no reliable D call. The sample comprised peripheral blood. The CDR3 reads CASSYSAANSPLHF. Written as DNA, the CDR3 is TGTGCCAGCAGTTACTCGGCGGCAAATTCACCCCTCCACTTT.